Following are 13 T cell receptor beta chains from one sample sequenced in a study of cytomegalovirus exposure and HLA in healthy donors. In the PCR, 60 Vbeta and 13 Jbeta primers were used. Generated by immunoSEQ multiplex PCR, the TCRdb table keeps only in-frame clones and is missing some. The table includes fewer than 200,000 clones, over 75% detected once. Sequences were obtained from PBMCs. The receptors originated from a woman between 45 and 60 years old in good health and CMV-seronegative.

This chain links TRBV7-9 with TRBJ1-6; D ambiguous. This CDR3 is built from 13 residues. V lost 7 bases to trimming and J lost 4 bases, with 8 bases between them. Germline CDR1 reads SEHNR; CDR2 reads FQNEAQ (reference sequence). The CDR3 region has the DNA TGTGCCAGCACGGGAGGGTATAATTCACCCCTCCACTTT. This codes for CASTGGYNSPLHF. Supplemented by reference TRBV7-9 and TRBJ1-6, the full variable domain reads DTGVSQNPRHKITKRGQNVTFRCDPISEHNRLYWYRQTLGQGPEFLTYFQNEAQLEKSRLLSDRFSAERPKGSFSTLEIQRTEQGDSAMYLCASTGGYNSPLHFGNGTRLTVT.

This chain connects TRBV19 to TRBJ1-1; D gene ambiguous. This CDR3 comprises 15 residues. V was pared by 4 bases and J by 0 bases, with 12 bases between. Germline V gene data show CDR1 as LNHDA and CDR2 as SQIVND (reference sequence). DNA for the CDR3: TGTGCCAGTAGTACCCCGGGAGGGTTGAACACTGAAGCTTTCTTT. Its translation is CASSTPGGLNTEAFF.

The chain uses TRBV28 and TRBJ1-4; the match to TRBD1 covers 9 bases. Germline V lookup: CDR1 MDHEN, CDR2 SYDVKM. The CDR3 runs 14 residues. J was trimmed by 8 bases and V by 6 bases; bases with no gene match: 7. Written as DNA, the CDR3 is TGTGCCAGCAGGGGGACAGGGAGTCGGGAAAAACTGTTTTTT. This encodes CASRGTGSREKLFF.

The chain joins TRBV5-6 to TRBJ2-3; D is possibly TRBD1 (6 bases). This CDR3 spans 17 amino acids. The V and J ends lost 6 bases and 0 bases respectively, with 20 bases between them. CDR1 is SGHDT, CDR2 YYEEEE, per germline. In DNA, the CDR3 is TGTGCCAGCAACGAATACCCCGGGACATATAGCACAGATACGCAGTATTTT. Translating it yields CASNEYPGTYSTDTQYF.

This chain's CDR3 is CASSLFWDSRTEAFF. CDR3 DNA sequence: TGTGCCAGCAGCTTGTTTTGGGACAGCAGGACTGAAGCTTTCTTT. The chain has TRBV5-8 and TRBJ1-1, with 7 bases aligning to TRBD1. The CDR3 length is 15 residues. With V trimmed by 1 base and J by 5 bases, 8 bases remained unmatched. Germline-derived CDR1 and CDR2 are SGHTS and YDEGEE.

J is TRBJ2-3 and V is TRBV6-5; D possibly corresponds to TRBD1 (6 bases). This CDR3 region has 15 residues. Germline assignment: CDR1 MNHEY and CDR2 SVGAGI. The V and J ends lost 5 bases and 2 bases respectively, with 14 bases between them. CDR3 residues: CASSPRAGVTDTQYF. CDR3 nucleotide sequence: TGTGCCAGCAGTCCCCGGGCAGGGGTCACAGATACGCAGTATTTT.

The chain carries TRBV5-1 and TRBJ2-5, with 7 bases that match TRBD1. Germline V gives CDR1 SGHRS, CDR2 YFSETQ. The CDR3 totals 15 residues. Germline trimming cut 4 bases from V and 5 bases from J; bases unmatched to any gene: 11. The CDR3 DNA reads as TGCGCCAGCAGCACACCGACAGGGATGGAGGAGACCCAGTACTTC. Its translation is CASSTPTGMEETQYF.

The genes are TRBV28 and TRBJ2-7; 8 positions match TRBD1. The CDR3 loop spans 15 amino acids. Per the germline V gene, CDR1 is MDHEN and CDR2 is SYDVKM. The junction had 6 bases not matched to a gene; V was cut back by 2 bases and J by 3 bases. CDR3 region: CASSLPGGGIYEQYF. CDR3 sequence (DNA): TGTGCCAGCAGTTTACCAGGGGGCGGGATCTACGAGCAGTACTTC.

The gene calls are TRBV19 and TRBJ2-7, with 11 bases matching TRBD1. This CDR3 is built from 15 residues. From germline, CDR1 is LNHDA and CDR2 SQIVND (reference sequence). Unmatched junction bases numbered 3, after V lost 3 bases and J lost 2 bases. The CDR3 loop is CASSIWDRGTYEQYF. The DNA for the CDR3 is TGTGCCAGTAGTATTTGGGACAGGGGGACCTACGAGCAGTACTTC.

The gene calls are TRBV6-5 and TRBJ2-7; unclear D gene. This CDR3 is built from 15 residues. Trimming pared 2 bases from V and 0 bases from J, leaving 11 bases between. Per the germline V gene, CDR1 is MNHEY and CDR2 is SVGAGI. The CDR3 region is CASSYQAYRSYEQYF. The CDR3 DNA follows: TGTGCCAGCAGTTACCAGGCATACCGCTCCTACGAGCAGTACTTC.

The chain recombines TRBV7-6 with TRBJ1-2; 8 bases are shared with TRBD1. Germline loops: CDR1 SGHVS, CDR2 FNYEAQ. The CDR3 totals 13 residues. The trim removed 5 bases at V and 4 bases at J, leaving 3 bases unmatched. This CDR3 is CASSATGGYGYTF. For the CDR3, the DNA is TGTGCCAGCAGCGCAACAGGGGGCTATGGCTACACCTTC. Full variable domain (missing parts from reference TRBV7-6 and TRBJ1-2): GAGVSQSPRYKVTKRGQDVALRCDPISGHVSLYWYRQALGQGPEFLTYFNYEAQQDKSGLPNDRFSAERPEGSISTLTIQRTEQRDSAMYRCASSATGGYGYTFGSGTRLTVV.

V and J are TRBV2 and TRBJ2-1; D may be TRBD2 (6 bases). The CDR3 contains 14 residues. Germline CDR1 and CDR2: SNHLY and FYNNEI. V was cut by 6 bases and J by 1 base, with 10 bases left in between. In DNA form, the CDR3 reads TGTGCCAGCAGGTCGGCGGGGTCCTACAATGAGCAGTTCTTC. This translates into CASRSAGSYNEQFF.

A remark on this clone: Germline and junction disagree at one end, which may indicate a read error. The chain couples TRBV5-4 to TRBJ2-2, with TRBD2 matching 13 bases. The CDR3 is 16 residues long. CDR1 and CDR2 (germline): SGHNT, YYREEE (reference sequence). The CDR3, as DNA: TGTGCCAGCAGCTCGGGACTAGCGGGACCCACCGGGGAGCCGTTTTTT. Its translation: CASSSGLAGPTGEPFF.